These 20 T cell receptor beta chains originate from one sample sequenced in a study of T cells in Graves' hyperthyroidism and ophthalmopathy. Authors of the study amplified TCR beta CDR3 regions from RNA transcripts. The primer set for the first-round RT-PCR of the TCR CDR3 was HTBI. MiXCR was run by TCRdb on the multiplex PCR reads, yielding one entry per CDR3 protein. Of roughly 300,000 distinct CDR3 sequences in the sample, 21% are singletons; the top ten hold over 45%. The specimen sequenced was blood. All receptors come from a woman between 50 and 59 years old with Graves' hyperthyroidism.

The V call is TRBV20-1, the J call TRBJ1-5; D is possibly TRBD1 (6 bases). This CDR3 has 13 amino acids. In germline, CDR1 is DFQATT, CDR2 SNEGSKA (reference sequence). V lost 6 bases to trimming and J lost 3 bases, with 12 bases between them. The CDR3: CSAATGINQPQHF. The CDR3 DNA reads TGCAGTGCGGCAACAGGGATCAATCAGCCCCAGCATTTT.

The CDR3 reads CSVEEGKGAYGYTF. The CDR3 nucleotides are TGCAGCGTTGAAGAAGGGAAGGGGGCCTATGGCTACACCTTC. The V and J genes are TRBV29-1 and TRBJ1-2; 7 positions match TRBD1. Germline V gene sequence: CDR1 SQVTM, CDR2 ANQGSEA. V was clipped by 0 bases and J by 4 bases; unmatched bases: 5. This CDR3 spans 14 amino acids.

This clonotype came up many times. The chain has TRBV13 and TRBJ2-1, with D maybe TRBD2 (5 bases). The CDR3 is 14 residues long. V lost 5 bases to trimming and J lost 7 bases, with 15 bases between them. Per germline, CDR1 PRHDT and CDR2 FYEKMQ (reference sequence). CDR3 bases: TGTGCCAGCAGCCGGTGGGGAGTATCTAATGAGCAGTTCTTC. Translated: CASSRWGVSNEQFF.

V and J are TRBV19 and TRBJ2-3; D is uncertain. The germline V gene has CDR1 LNHDA and CDR2 SQIVND (reference sequence). The V and J ends lost 3 bases and 0 bases respectively, with 10 bases between them. CDR3 length equals 15 residues. In nucleotides, the CDR3 is TGTGCCAGTAGTATGAATTTGATAAGCACAGATACGCAGTATTTT. This codes for CASSMNLISTDTQYF.

This clonotype was seen ten or more times. The chain has TRBV11-2 and TRBJ1-2; D is unresolved. CDR3 size: 15 residues. Deletions cut 1 base from V and 4 bases from J, with 13 bases between. The germline gives CDR1 SGHAT, CDR2 FQNNGV. In DNA form, the CDR3 reads TGTGCCAGCAGCTTAGGTACCTCAGCCCTCTATGGCTACACCTTC. The encoded protein is CASSLGTSALYGYTF.

At least ten counts were recorded for this clonotype. The rearrangement links TRBV20-1 to TRBJ2-3; the D is unclear. The CDR3 is made up of 15 amino acids. Trimming pared 2 bases from V and 0 bases from J, leaving 12 bases between. In germline, CDR1 is DFQATT, CDR2 SNEGSKA (reference sequence). As DNA, the CDR3 is TGCAGTGCTAGAAGAACAGTGACTAGCACAGATACGCAGTATTTT. This translates into CSARRTVTSTDTQYF.

This chain links TRBV12-5 with TRBJ2-3; 12 positions match TRBD2. CDR1 LGHNT and CDR2 FRNRAP come from the germline V gene. The CDR3 extends over 16 amino acids. Losses at the gene ends were 2 bases for V and 2 bases for J; bases not matched to a gene: 2. The CDR3 DNA reads TGTGCTAGTGGTTTGAGACTAGCGGGAGACACAGATACGCAGTATTTT. Protein: CASGLRLAGDTDTQYF.

This clonotype was counted only a few times. This rearrangement joins TRBV10-3 to TRBJ2-1; 7 bases fit TRBD1. This CDR3 region has 14 residues. The ends lost 4 bases at V and 5 bases at J; junction bases unmatched: 5. CDR1 and CDR2 from the germline V gene are ENHRY and SYGVKD. DNA for the CDR3: TGTGCCATCAGTGCGACGGGACAGCACAATGAGCAGTTCTTC. Amino acids: CAISATGQHNEQFF.

A few counts support this clonotype. The V gene is TRBV7-2, the J gene TRBJ1-3; 8 bases agree with TRBD1. Germline CDR1 reads SGHTA; CDR2 reads FQGNSA. The CDR3 has 15 amino acids. V trimming: 4 bases; J trimming: 4 bases; junction bases outside the gene matches: 6. CDR3 sequence: CASSSSGTGGNTIYF. DNA of the CDR3: TGTGCCAGCAGCTCCTCCGGGACAGGAGGAAACACCATATATTTT.

Points on this clonotype: This may be a read error: a much more frequent sequence differs by one nucleotide. The chain joins TRBV15 to TRBJ2-7; perhaps D is TRBD1 or TRBD2 (5 bases each). V was trimmed by 0 bases and J by 4 bases, leaving 10 bases between them. In germline, CDR1 is LNHNV, CDR2 YYDKDF (reference sequence). This CDR3 is 14 amino acids long. The CDR3: CATSREGEEYEQYF. CDR3 coding DNA: TGTGCCACCAGCAGAGAGGGGGAAGAGTACGAGCAGTACTTC.

Ten or more counts support this clonotype. The rearrangement joins TRBV7-3 to TRBJ2-1, with a weak D call TRBD2 (6 bases). This CDR3 contains 15 residues. Between the trimmed V and J ends, which lost 4 bases and 7 bases, there was a span of 17 bases. Germline V lookup: CDR1 SGHTA, CDR2 FQGTGA. The CDR3 protein is CASSSGDSIRNEQFF. For the CDR3, the DNA is TGTGCCAGCAGCTCGGGGGACTCGATCAGGAATGAGCAGTTCTTC.

This clonotype showed up many times. The chain joins TRBV10-2 to TRBJ2-7, with TRBD2 matching over 12 bases. This CDR3 is 15 amino acids long. Germline loops: CDR1 WSHSY, CDR2 SAAADI. V was clipped by 6 bases and J by 5 bases; unmatched bases: 8. CDR3: CASRSSGGAVHEQYF. In nucleotides, the CDR3 is TGCGCCAGCAGGTCTAGCGGGGGGGCCGTCCACGAGCAGTACTTC.

In its sample, this clonotype was seen once. Being one base from a much bigger clone, this may be a read error. The V call is TRBV11-2, the J call TRBJ1-1; possible D gene TRBD1, 6 bases. The germline CDR1 and CDR2 sequences are SGHAT and FQNNGV. This CDR3 has 14 amino acids. Trimming left V 5 bases short and J 1 base short, with 11 bases between. CDR3 in DNA: TGTGCCAGCAGCCAAGGGACACCGAACACTGAAGCTTTCTTT. Translation gives CASSQGTPNTEAFF.

J is TRBJ1-3 and V is TRBV3-1; D ambiguous. Between the trimmed V and J ends, which lost 2 bases and 1 base, there was a span of 6 bases. This CDR3 comprises 14 residues. Germline lookup yields CDR1 LGHDT and CDR2 YNNKEL (reference sequence). The CDR3 region is CASSQSDSGNTIYF. The CDR3 bases are TGTGCCAGCAGCCAAAGTGATTCTGGAAACACCATATATTTT.

In this sample, this clonotype turned up many times. The chain carries TRBV6-1 and TRBJ1-2; D is perhaps TRBD1 (5 bases). The CDR3 covers 13 residues. CDR1 and CDR2 from the germline V gene are MNHNS and SASEGT. V was trimmed by 6 bases and J by 5 bases, leaving 13 bases between them. CDR3: CASSAGRAYGYTF. The CDR3 DNA reads as TGTGCCAGCAGCGCCGGCAGGGCTTATGGCTACACCTTC.

J is TRBJ1-5 and V is TRBV20-1; D may be TRBD1 (5 bases). This CDR3 spans 14 amino acids. Trimming pared 3 bases from V and 7 bases from J, leaving 16 bases between. Germline V gene sequence: CDR1 DFQATT, CDR2 SNEGSKA (reference sequence). For the CDR3, the DNA is TGCAGTGCTAGCCTCGGGGCATTGGCGCAGCCCCAGCATTTT. It codes for CSASLGALAQPQHF.

This chain joins TRBV20-1 and TRBJ2-1; 15 positions agree with TRBD2. The CDR3 has 15 residues. Germline V gene lookup returns CDR1 DFQATT and CDR2 SNEGSKA (reference sequence). J was trimmed by 8 bases and V by 1 base; bases with no gene match: 3. The CDR3 loop reads CSARGGLAGGYEQFF. CDR3 bases: TGCAGTGCTAGAGGAGGACTAGCGGGAGGGTATGAGCAGTTCTTC.

This clonotype showed up many times. The rearrangement uses TRBV7-2 and TRBJ2-1; a possible D gene is TRBD2 (6 bases). Trimming shortened V by 5 bases and J by 6 bases, and 20 bases separated the two germline ends. CDR1 and CDR2 from the germline V gene are SGHTA and FQGNSA. This CDR3 comprises 16 residues. The DNA of the CDR3 is TGTGCCAGCAGCCGACGTAGCGGAGCAGGATCCAATGAGCAGTTCTTC. This codes for CASSRRSGAGSNEQFF.

Many counts were recorded for this clonotype. V and J are TRBV28 and TRBJ2-7, with 11 bases that match TRBD2. The V gene end was trimmed by 4 bases and the J gene end by 5 bases; junction bases not matched to a gene: 10. This CDR3 region has 16 residues. From germline, CDR1 is MDHEN and CDR2 SYDVKM. The CDR3 spells CASSSDLSGRADEQYF. CDR3 DNA sequence: TGTGCCAGCAGTTCCGACCTTAGCGGGAGGGCCGACGAGCAGTACTTC. Filled out from reference TRBV28 and TRBJ2-7, the complete variable domain reads DVKVTQSSRYLVKRTGEKVFLECVQDMDHENMFWYRQDPGLGLRLIYFSYDVKMKEKGDIPEGYSVSREKKERFSLILESASTNQTSMYLCASSSDLSGRADEQYFGPGTRLTVT.

This chain joins TRBV7-2 and TRBJ2-2; D gene uncertain. This CDR3 comprises 13 residues. V shed 5 bases and J shed 7 bases, with 11 bases lying between them. Germline V gene data show CDR1 as SGHTA and CDR2 as FQGNSA. The CDR3 nucleotides are TGTGCCAGCAGCATCGCAACGGTCGGGGAGCTGTTTTTT. It translates to CASSIATVGELFF.